These 18 T cell receptor beta chains were all obtained from the same sample, sequenced in a study of CD8 T cells in Susac syndrome. An input of about 0.5 to 1 ug of RNA was subjected to reverse transcription using random hexamers. Each CDR3 protein is one row after TCRdb ran MiXCR on the immunoSEQ multiplex PCR reads. The sample consists of approximately 140,000 distinct CDR3 sequences, 94% of them appearing once. The sample was CD8+ T cells from PBMCs. The receptors here all came from a human donor in good health.

The chain links TRBV28 to TRBJ2-5, with 16 bases fitting TRBD2. V was pared by 4 bases and J by 3 bases, with 5 bases of the junction left unmatched. The CDR3 totals 17 residues. The germline CDR1 and CDR2 sequences are MDHEN and SYDVKM. Written as DNA, the CDR3 is TGTGCCAGCAGTTCCCTGGGACTAGCGGGAGGGGAAGAGACCCAGTACTTC. Amino acids: CASSSLGLAGGEETQYF.

V and J are TRBV20-1 and TRBJ2-1; 10 bases agree with TRBD2. Looked up from germline, CDR1 is DFQATT and CDR2 is SNEGSKA (reference sequence). The CDR3 is 15 amino acids. V lost 6 bases, J lost 4 bases, and 9 bases stayed unmatched. The CDR3 DNA sequence: TGCAGTGCCCCCCTAGCGGGAGCAGTATACAATGAGCAGTTCTTC. Translated, it gives CSAPLAGAVYNEQFF.

As DNA, the CDR3 is TGCGCCAGCAGCCAAGCCAGGGACGCCGCCAGCTCCTACGAGCAGTACTTC. Amino acid sequence: CASSQARDAASSYEQYF. The chain links TRBV4-3 to TRBJ2-7; tentatively, D is TRBD1 or TRBD2 (5 bases each). This CDR3 contains 17 residues. Trimming pared 1 base from V and 0 bases from J, leaving 16 bases between. Germline V gene sequence: CDR1 LGHNA, CDR2 YSLEER.

V is TRBV14 and J is TRBJ2-3; the match to TRBD2 covers 8 bases. Germline trimming cut 8 bases from V and 3 bases from J; bases unmatched to any gene: 4. CDR1 is SGHDN and CDR2 is FVKESK in the germline V gene. The CDR3 totals 13 residues. The CDR3 loop reads CASRAGGTDTQYF. Here the CDR3 DNA reads TGTGCCAGCCGGGCGGGAGGAACAGATACGCAGTATTTT.

This chain joins TRBV5-6 and TRBJ1-5, with D hard to call. The CDR3 totals 16 residues. In germline, CDR1 is SGHDT, CDR2 YYEEEE. The ends were cut back, 3 bases at V and 3 bases at J, with 16 bases in the middle. CDR3 protein: CASSSFQEGPNQPQHF. DNA of the CDR3: TGTGCCAGCAGCTCCTTCCAGGAGGGCCCCAATCAGCCCCAGCATTTT.

This clonotype came up a few times. This sequence joins TRBV19 and TRBJ2-2; D may be TRBD1 (5 bases). This CDR3 is built from 12 residues. Germline V gene data show CDR1 as LNHDA and CDR2 as SQIVND (reference sequence). Trimming shortened V by 4 bases and J by 7 bases, and 7 bases separated the two germline ends. As DNA, the CDR3 is TGTGCCAGTAGTACCCAGGGCGGGGAGCTGTTTTTT. The encoded protein is CASSTQGGELFF.

The chain combines TRBV29-1 with TRBJ1-3; possibly TRBD1 for D (6 bases). V was clipped by 7 bases and J by 0 bases, with 16 bases between them. This CDR3 is 15 amino acids long. Germline V gives CDR1 SQVTM, CDR2 ANQGSEA. The CDR3 loop reads CSAIGGELSGNTIYF. The DNA for the CDR3 is TGCAGCGCCATAGGGGGGGAGCTCTCTGGAAACACCATATATTTT. The whole variable domain, remainder taken from reference TRBV29-1 and TRBJ1-3, is SAVISQKPSRDICQRGTSLTIQCQVDSQVTMMFWYRQQPGQSLTLIATANQGSEATYESGFVIDKFPISRPNLTFSTLTVSNMSPEDSSIYLCSAIGGELSGNTIYFGEGSWLTVV.

This chain joins TRBV6-5 and TRBJ1-2; D may be TRBD1 (5 bases). V lost 5 bases and J 2 bases, leaving 12 bases between the germline ends. Germline V gene sequence: CDR1 MNHEY, CDR2 SVGAGI. This CDR3 has 14 residues. The CDR3 region is CASSPFGGNYGYTF. CDR3 coding DNA: TGTGCCAGCAGTCCCTTTGGGGGGAACTATGGCTACACCTTC.

The V gene is TRBV9, the J gene TRBJ2-7; TRBD2 might be the D (6 bases). The V end was cut by 3 bases, the J end by 6 bases, with 13 bases between. From germline, CDR1 is SGDLS and CDR2 YYNGEE. The CDR3 runs 13 residues. CDR3 amino acids: CASSATGAGEQYF. Written as DNA, the CDR3 is TGTGCCAGCAGCGCCACAGGAGCGGGCGAGCAGTACTTC.

The rearrangement joins TRBV15 to TRBJ2-1; a possible D gene is TRBD1 (6 bases). V was cut by 4 bases and J by 6 bases, with 16 bases left in between. The CDR3 sequence is 15 residues long. The germline gives CDR1 LNHNV, CDR2 YYDKDF (reference sequence). The chain's CDR3 is CATSTARGRVNEQFF. The CDR3, as DNA: TGTGCCACCAGCACCGCCAGGGGAAGGGTCAATGAGCAGTTCTTC.

This clonotype was found a few times. The J gene is TRBJ1-5, the V gene TRBV27; D remains unclear. Germline V lookup: CDR1 MNHEY, CDR2 SMNVEV (reference sequence). Trimming left V 4 bases short and J 0 bases short, with 4 bases between. The CDR3 length is 13 residues. Written as DNA, the CDR3 is TGTGCCAGCAGTTGGGATAGCAATCAGCCCCAGCATTTT. Encoded protein: CASSWDSNQPQHF.

This chain links TRBV27 with TRBJ2-3; 7 nucleotides agree with TRBD1. From germline, CDR1 is MNHEY and CDR2 SMNVEV (reference sequence). The J segment lost 4 bases and the V segment lost 6 bases, leaving 4 bases of the junction unmatched. The CDR3 spans 13 residues. CDR3 in DNA: TGTGCCAGCAGAAGACAGGGCGCAGATACGCAGTATTTT. Its protein is CASRRQGADTQYF.

This rearrangement joins TRBV20-1 to TRBJ2-7, with TRBD2 matching 12 bases. V shed 4 bases and J 3 bases; nucleotides not matched to a gene: 4. Germline V gene sequence: CDR1 DFQATT, CDR2 SNEGSKA (reference sequence). The CDR3 is 14 amino acids. CDR3 sequence: CSATLAGGNYEQYF. The CDR3 DNA reads TGCAGTGCTACCCTAGCGGGAGGGAACTACGAGCAGTACTTC.

The chain recombines TRBV5-1 with TRBJ2-1, with unresolved D. Trimming took off 0 bases at V and 6 bases at J, with 7 bases between the two ends. There are 13 residues in the CDR3. Germline CDR1 SGHRS, CDR2 YFSETQ. The CDR3 nucleotides read TGCGCCAGCAGCTTGGGGAAGGGCAATGAGCAGTTCTTC. Protein product: CASSLGKGNEQFF.

V is TRBV28 and J is TRBJ2-2; the D gene is possibly TRBD1 (6 bases). Germline values: CDR1 MDHEN, CDR2 SYDVKM. V gave up 4 bases and J gave up 6 bases, with 12 bases separating them. CDR3 size: 14 residues. The CDR3 protein is CASSSQPGAGELFF. The CDR3, as DNA: TGTGCCAGCAGTTCCCAACCAGGGGCCGGGGAGCTGTTTTTT.

The rearrangement joins TRBV28 to TRBJ1-5, with D unresolved. The germline V and J ends were trimmed by 6 bases and 0 bases, with 12 bases remaining between them. This CDR3 is built from 15 residues. The germline CDR1 and CDR2 sequences are MDHEN and SYDVKM. The CDR3 sequence: CASRLYTTSNQPQHF. The CDR3 bases are TGTGCCAGCAGACTTTATACAACTAGCAATCAGCCCCAGCATTTT.

CDR3 loop: CASSLSYRPGMGETQYF. The CDR3 DNA follows: TGTGCCAGCAGTTTATCCTACCGCCCGGGGATGGGAGAGACCCAGTACTTC. This chain links TRBV27 with TRBJ2-5; TRBD2 is a possible D gene (5 bases). The V end lost 0 bases, the J end lost 4 bases, and 18 bases lay between the germline ends. In germline, CDR1 is MNHEY, CDR2 SMNVEV (reference sequence). The CDR3 runs 17 residues.

The V and J genes are TRBV28 and TRBJ2-1; 7 bases align to TRBD1. The CDR3 is made up of 14 amino acids. Trimming removed 6 bases from V and 13 bases from J; junction bases left unmatched: 15. CDR1 and CDR2 (germline): MDHEN, SYDVKM. CDR3 region: CASRATGTARGQFF. The CDR3 DNA reads as TGTGCCAGCAGGGCTACCGGGACAGCTAGAGGTCAGTTCTTC. The complete variable domain, with remaining parts taken from reference TRBV28 and TRBJ2-1, reads DVKVTQSSRYLVKRTGEKVFLECVQDMDHENMFWYRQDPGLGLRLIYFSYDVKMKEKGDIPEGYSVSREKKERFSLILESASTNQTSMYLCASRATGTARGQFFGPGTRLTVL.